Below, 26 T cell receptor beta chains from the same sample are listed, as sequenced in a study of blood T cells in healthy people across ages. For the second PCR, which ran for roughly 6 to 12 cycles, a sample-barcoded 5' primer and a J-beta primer mix were used. TCRdb used MiXCR to reprocess the 5' RACE reads, holding one entry per CDR3 protein. Of roughly 1.9 million distinct CDR3 sequences listed, approximately 39% were seen once; the top ten hold more than 20%. The sample was blood. These TCRs come from a human donor in good health.

V usage is TRBV7-2 and J usage is TRBJ2-3, with 11 bases identical to TRBD2. The CDR3 totals 16 residues. Trimming cost V 6 bases and J 4 bases; bases outside gene matches: 9. Germline V gene sequence: CDR1 SGHTA, CDR2 FQGNSA. CDR3 nucleotide sequence: TGTGCCAGCAGTTTCACTAGCGGGGGAAGCTCAGATACGCAGTATTTT. Encoded protein: CASSFTSGGSSDTQYF.

This clonotype was observed a handful of times. This rearrangement joins TRBV7-8 to TRBJ2-5; D might be TRBD2 (5 bases). The V end was cut by 5 bases, the J end by 2 bases, with 18 bases between. Germline V gene lookup returns CDR1 SGHVS and CDR2 FQNEAQ. The CDR3 runs 16 residues. This CDR3 reads CASSPILGRTQETQYF. CDR3 in DNA: TGTGCCAGCAGCCCTATTCTTGGCAGGACTCAAGAGACCCAGTACTTC.

This rearrangement joins TRBV20-1 to TRBJ2-5; 14 bases agree with TRBD2. This CDR3 is 15 amino acids long. V lost 1 base, J lost 13 bases, and 11 bases stayed unmatched. CDR1 DFQATT and CDR2 SNEGSKA come from the germline V gene (reference sequence). CDR3 nucleotide sequence: TGCAGTGCTAGAGGACTAGCGGGAGGGAGGGGGGAGCTGTACTTC. The encoded protein is CSARGLAGGRGELYF.

This clonotype was counted between two and nine times. The chain has TRBV10-3 and TRBJ2-1, with no clear D. Trimming removed 3 bases from V and 9 bases from J, with 12 bases in between. The germline gives CDR1 ENHRY, CDR2 SYGVKD. CDR3 length: 13 amino acids. The CDR3 loop reads CAISDPGMGEQFF. The CDR3 DNA reads TGTGCCATCAGTGATCCCGGAATGGGTGAGCAGTTCTTC.

This chain links TRBV6-1 with TRBJ1-5; D is perhaps TRBD1 (5 bases). CDR3 length equals 13 residues. The V and J ends lost 6 bases and 5 bases respectively, with 11 bases between them. The germline CDR1 and CDR2 sequences are MNHNS and SASEGT. The CDR3 sequence: CASRAGLDQPQHF. For the CDR3, the DNA is TGTGCCAGCAGGGCAGGGCTAGATCAGCCCCAGCATTTT.

The chain joins TRBV3-1 to TRBJ1-2; 8 bases are a match to TRBD1. Per germline, CDR1 LGHDT and CDR2 YNNKEL (reference sequence). This CDR3 comprises 15 residues. V dropped 3 bases and J dropped 3; count of bases not matched to a gene: 6. The CDR3 protein is CASSQERQGHYGYTF. The CDR3, as DNA: TGTGCCAGCAGCCAGGAACGACAGGGGCACTATGGCTACACCTTC.

The rearrangement joins TRBV4-1 to TRBJ2-3; TRBD1 might be the D (8 bases). Germline V CDR1 and CDR2: MGHRA, YSYEKL. Trimming took 4 bases from V and 2 from J, leaving 22 bases between them. The CDR3 totals 18 residues. For the CDR3, the DNA is TGCGCCAGCAGCCCCTCGGGGGGTACAGGGGGTTTCACAGATACGCAGTATTTT. Its translation is CASSPSGGTGGFTDTQYF.

The rearrangement joins TRBV7-2 to TRBJ2-5; D is unclear. With 5 bases removed from V and 2 bases from J, the gap between germline ends came to 12 bases. The CDR3 spans 14 residues. Germline V gives CDR1 SGHTA, CDR2 FQGNSA. The DNA of the CDR3 is TGTGCCAGCAGCCCTGGGTTTTCACAAGAGACCCAGTACTTC. It is translated as CASSPGFSQETQYF.

The chain joins TRBV6-5 to TRBJ2-5; possible D gene TRBD2, 5 bases. The CDR3 has 13 residues. Germline-derived CDR1 and CDR2 are MNHEY and SVGAGI. V was pared by 6 bases and J by 5 bases, with 13 bases between. As DNA, the CDR3 is TGTGCCAGCAGGCGTCTAGCCCTGGAGACCCAGTACTTC. Amino acids: CASRRLALETQYF.

This sequence joins TRBV4-1 and TRBJ2-4, with 7 bases matching TRBD1. The assigned J gene may be wrong: the sequence end matches TRBJ2-7 better. Germline loops: CDR1 MGHRA, CDR2 YSYEKL. This CDR3 region has 13 residues. The CDR3: CASSQRQGYEQYF. The DNA of the CDR3 is TGCGCCAGCAGCCAAAGACAGGGCTACGAGCAGTACTTC.

This rearrangement joins TRBV9 to TRBJ2-3, with D hard to call. The CDR3 has 14 amino acids. Germline V gene lookup returns CDR1 SGDLS and CDR2 YYNGEE. Trimming pared 0 bases from V and 4 bases from J, leaving 9 bases between. The CDR3: CASSVDPNPDTQYF. The CDR3 DNA reads TGTGCCAGCAGCGTAGACCCTAACCCAGATACGCAGTATTTT.

This clonotype was observed a few times. The V gene is TRBV9, the J gene TRBJ1-4, with D maybe TRBD1 (5 bases). This CDR3 has 15 amino acids. V was pared by 1 base and J by 8 bases, with 15 bases between. Germline CDR1 and CDR2: SGDLS and YYNGEE. The CDR3 DNA follows: TGTGCCAGCAGCGTATCCCAGGGTATGGGCGAAAAACTGTTTTTT. It specifies CASSVSQGMGEKLFF.

This chain links TRBV28 with TRBJ1-2; tentative D call: TRBD1 (5 bases). The CDR3 length is 14 residues. From germline, CDR1 is MDHEN and CDR2 SYDVKM. Trimming cost V 8 bases and J 3 bases, with 16 bases left between them. CDR3 DNA sequence: TGTGCCAGCCGCCAAGTGGGGCTTGACTATGGCTACACCTTC. Translating it yields CASRQVGLDYGYTF.

This chain joins TRBV24-1 and TRBJ1-5, with a weak D call TRBD1 (6 bases). The V gene's germline CDR1 is KGHDR and CDR2 SFDVKD. The CDR3 covers 16 residues. The V gene lost 9 bases and the J gene lost 0 bases, with 17 bases spanning the gap. The CDR3 DNA reads as TGTGCCACCGGGGGGCGGAGGGTTAATAGCAATCAGCCCCAGCATTTT. Its translation is CATGGRRVNSNQPQHF.

Concerning this clonotype: The junction departs from germline at one end; a sequencing error may be responsible. This chain connects TRBV7-2 to TRBJ2-5; 9 bases are a match to TRBD1. CDR3 size: 14 residues. Germline V gene data show CDR1 as SGHTA and CDR2 as FQGNSA. CDR3 amino acids: CASSIAGTGETQYF. As DNA, the CDR3 is TGTGCCAGCAGCATAGCCGGGACAGGGGAGACCCAGTACTTC.

V usage is TRBV6-5 and J usage is TRBJ2-1, with D possibly TRBD1 on 5 matching bases. CDR1 is MNHEY, CDR2 SVGAGI, per germline. The CDR3 sequence is 14 residues long. The V gene lost 6 bases and the J gene lost 4 bases, with 13 bases spanning the gap. The DNA for the CDR3 is TGTGCCAGCAGGACGTTGACAGTATACAATGAGCAGTTCTTC. It is translated as CASRTLTVYNEQFF.

This sequence joins TRBV20-1 and TRBJ1-4; weak D call: TRBD1 (6 bases). The CDR3 runs to 14 residues. CDR1 and CDR2 from the germline V gene are DFQATT and SNEGSKA (reference sequence). Deletions cut 5 bases from V and 4 bases from J, with 14 bases between. The CDR3, as DNA: TGCAGTGCTCGTTGGACAGAAAGTAATGAAAAACTGTTTTTT. It translates to CSARWTESNEKLFF.

J is TRBJ2-1 and V is TRBV4-3, with TRBD1 as a possible D gene (5 bases). CDR3 length: 13 residues. V was cut by 4 bases and J by 10 bases, with 14 bases left in between. Germline loops: CDR1 LGHNA, CDR2 YSLEER. CDR3: CASSLQGPGEQFF. CDR3 coding DNA: TGCGCCAGCAGCCTCCAGGGTCCAGGGGAGCAGTTCTTC.

V is TRBV5-5 and J is TRBJ2-3; 8 nucleotides agree with TRBD2. V lost 4 bases, J lost 5 bases, and 12 bases stayed unmatched. CDR1 is SGHKS, CDR2 YYEKEE, per germline (reference sequence). The CDR3 runs 16 residues. The CDR3 DNA sequence: TGTGCCAGCAGCCCGAAGCAGGCGGGGGGAAAAGATACGCAGTATTTT. It is translated as CASSPKQAGGKDTQYF.

In its sample, this clonotype was seen a few times. The chain links TRBV6-4 to TRBJ2-1; a possible D gene is TRBD2 (6 bases). Deletions cut 4 bases from V and 13 bases from J, with 14 bases between. This CDR3 is built from 12 residues. Germline values: CDR1 MRHNA, CDR2 SNTAGT. The CDR3 nucleotides read TGTGCCAGCAGTGTCCCCGGGGGTTTCCAGTTCTTC. As protein: CASSVPGGFQFF.

The chain has TRBV10-3 and TRBJ2-2, with TRBD2 matching over 9 bases. With 1 base clipped from V and 5 bases from J, the junction kept 5 bases outside the gene matches. In germline, CDR1 is ENHRY, CDR2 SYGVKD. The CDR3 runs to 16 residues. The CDR3 region has the DNA TGTGCCATCAGTGAGTTGGGACTAGCTTCGACCGGGGAGCTGTTTTTT. Its translation: CAISELGLASTGELFF.

The CDR3 loop reads CASSMEPGSRYNEQFF. The CDR3 bases are TGTGCCAGCAGCATGGAACCGGGATCACGGTACAATGAGCAGTTCTTC. This sequence joins TRBV7-2 and TRBJ2-1; D possibly corresponds to TRBD2 (5 bases). The germline gives CDR1 SGHTA, CDR2 FQGNSA. The CDR3 totals 16 residues. V dropped 5 bases and J dropped 4 bases, with 18 bases sitting between them.

This chain links TRBV15 with TRBJ2-5; the D gene is possibly TRBD1 (6 bases). The J call may be incorrect, as the DNA end agrees better with TRBJ2-7. CDR1 is LNHNV, CDR2 YYDKDF, per germline (reference sequence). The CDR3 is 13 amino acids. The CDR3: CATSRDGGLEQYF. DNA for the CDR3: TGTGCCACCAGCAGAGATGGGGGCCTCGAGCAGTACTTC.

The chain links TRBV3-1 to TRBJ2-4, with D maybe TRBD1 (6 bases). Germline assignment: CDR1 LGHDT and CDR2 YNNKEL (reference sequence). Trimming shortened V by 0 bases and J by 13 bases, and 19 bases separated the two germline ends. CDR3 length: 15 residues. The CDR3 is CASSQEFGQGLAQYF. DNA for the CDR3: TGTGCCAGCAGCCAAGAATTCGGGCAGGGGCTCGCGCAGTACTTC.

This chain connects TRBV7-6 to TRBJ2-1; D remains unclear. The CDR3 covers 12 residues. The V gene lost 5 bases and the J gene lost 7 bases, with 9 bases spanning the gap. The germline V gene encodes CDR1 SGHVS and CDR2 FNYEAQ. CDR3 nucleotide sequence: TGTGCCAGCAGCCAAGCCTGGAATGAGCAGTTCTTC. Its protein is CASSQAWNEQFF.

V and J are TRBV7-9 and TRBJ2-6; 7 bases map to TRBD1. Germline lookup yields CDR1 SEHNR and CDR2 FQNEAQ (reference sequence). V shed 3 bases, J shed 1 base, and the junction held 6 bases outside the gene matches. The CDR3 has 17 residues. CDR3 protein: CASSLQGVVSGANVLTF. Here the CDR3 DNA reads TGTGCCAGCAGCTTGCAGGGGGTAGTATCTGGGGCCAACGTCCTGACTTTC.